This entry lists 5 T cell receptor beta chains sequenced from one sample in a study of cytomegalovirus exposure and HLA in healthy donors. The PCR was carried out with 60 Vbeta primers and 13 Jbeta primers. The repertoire was sequenced with immunoSEQ multiplex PCR; TCRdb's copy has only in-frame clones and lacks some. The table lists some 150,000 clones, about four fifths of them singletons. The specimen was PBMCs. Receptors originate from a woman between 40 and 50 years old in good health and CMV-seropositive.

The chain uses TRBV9 and TRBJ1-4; D call uncertain. V lost 3 bases and J lost 4, with 13 bases in between. Germline V gene data show CDR1 as SGDLS and CDR2 as YYNGEE. The length of the CDR3 is 15 residues. The CDR3 nucleotides read TGTGCCAGCAGCGCGGGGTCGCGGGGTAATGAAAAACTGTTTTTT. Translated: CASSAGSRGNEKLFF.

This clone was observed once. This chain joins TRBV7-3 and TRBJ2-3, with a tentative D call TRBD1 (5 bases). V lost 1 base, J lost 4 bases, and 12 bases lay in between. Germline V CDR1 and CDR2: SGHTA, FQGTGA. The CDR3 has 15 amino acids. CDR3 bases: TGTGCCAGCAGCTTAAACCAGGGTAACGCAGATACGCAGTATTTT. Protein: CASSLNQGNADTQYF. Together with reference TRBV7-3 and TRBJ2-3, the CDR3 gives the full variable domain: GAGVSQTPSNKVTEKGKYVELRCDPISGHTALYWYRQSLGQGPEFLIYFQGTGAADDSGLPNDRFFAVRPEGSVSTLKIQRTERGDSAVYLCASSLNQGNADTQYFGPGTRLTVL.

CDR3 sequence reads: CASSPHLAGTQETQYF. The CDR3 DNA sequence: TGTGCCAGTAGTCCCCACCTAGCGGGGACCCAAGAGACCCAGTACTTC. The chain recombines TRBV19 with TRBJ2-5; 9 bases are a match to TRBD2. This CDR3 comprises 16 residues. Germline CDR1 LNHDA, CDR2 SQIVND (reference sequence). J gave up 1 base and V 5 bases, and 8 bases lay outside the gene matches.

DNA of the CDR3: TGTGCCAGCAGTACAGAGCTAGCCCTTAATTCACCCCTCCACTTT. Amino acid sequence: CASSTELALNSPLHF. The J gene is TRBJ1-6, the V gene TRBV6-1; the D is unclear. Germline V gene data show CDR1 as MNHNS and CDR2 as SASEGT. Trimming left V 5 bases short and J 6 bases short, with 14 bases between. The CDR3 consists of 15 residues.

This clone was seen a few times. The chain is built from TRBV5-1 and TRBJ2-7, with 7 bases fitting TRBD1. The germline gives CDR1 SGHRS, CDR2 YFSETQ. The junction had 8 bases not matched to a gene; V was cut back by 7 bases and J by 4 bases. The CDR3 extends over 13 amino acids. The CDR3 loop reads CASQRDSPYEQYF. CDR3 DNA: TGCGCCAGCCAACGGGACAGCCCTTACGAGCAGTACTTC. Combining the CDR3 with reference TRBV5-1 and TRBJ2-7 gives the whole variable domain KAGVTQTPRYLIKTRGQQVTLSCSPISGHRSVSWYQQTPGQGLQFLFEYFSETQRNKGNFPGRFSGRQFSNSRSEMNVSTLELGDSALYLCASQRDSPYEQYFGPGTRLTVT.